These 17 T cell receptor beta chains were sequenced from one sample in a study of T-cell memory formation after mild COVID-19. TCRdb used MiXCR to reprocess the 5' RACE reads, holding one entry per CDR3 protein. The sample includes 350,000 to 500,000 distinct CDR3 sequences, 20% to 25% of them seen just once. Sequenced sample: PBMCs or a T cell subset sorted from them (not recorded which). These receptors were obtained from an adult woman who had mild COVID-19 (a few samples of this study predate the infection). Cell type and time point are not known.

The CDR3 is CSARPSDRGIGNEQFF. DNA of the CDR3: TGCAGTGCTAGACCATCGGACAGGGGAATTGGAAATGAGCAGTTCTTC. The rearrangement links TRBV20-1 to TRBJ2-1; 9 positions agree with TRBD1. This CDR3 contains 16 residues. The V and J ends lost 2 bases and 7 bases, in that order; junction bases with no gene match: 12. The germline CDR1 and CDR2 sequences are DFQATT and SNEGSKA (reference sequence).

Only a few counts were recorded for this clonotype. The gene calls are TRBV6-2 or TRBV6-3 and TRBJ2-1; the D call may be TRBD1 or TRBD2 (5 bases each). In germline, CDR1 is MNHEY, CDR2 SVGEGT. This CDR3 is built from 12 residues. Trimming stripped 6 bases from V and 6 bases from J, with 9 bases between. CDR3 in amino acids: CASRRDLNEQFF. The CDR3 DNA sequence: TGTGCCAGCAGACGGGACCTCAATGAGCAGTTCTTC.

The chain links TRBV20-1 to TRBJ2-7; TRBD1 aligns across 7 bases. Trimming cost V 6 bases and J 0 bases; bases outside gene matches: 8. There are 14 residues in the CDR3. Per germline, CDR1 DFQATT and CDR2 SNEGSKA (reference sequence). The CDR3 here is CSAVPGQYSYEQYF. The CDR3 DNA sequence: TGCAGTGCAGTACCGGGACAGTACTCCTACGAGCAGTACTTC.

This clonotype occurred a few times. The chain combines TRBV6-6 with TRBJ1-2; 7 bases fit TRBD1. The junction had 9 bases not matched to a gene; V was cut back by 7 bases and J by 4 bases. CDR1 is MNHNY, CDR2 SVGAGI, per germline (reference sequence). CDR3 length: 14 residues. The CDR3 bases are TGTGCCAGCACTCCTGGGGGACAGACCTATGGCTACACCTTC. Protein product: CASTPGGQTYGYTF.

This clonotype was seen a few times. V is TRBV12-3 or TRBV12-4 and J is TRBJ2-3; 7 bases are shared with TRBD1. There are 15 residues in the CDR3. V lost 6 bases, J lost 0 bases, and 6 bases stayed unmatched. The CDR3 protein is CASSRQGHSTDTQYF. The CDR3, as DNA: TGTGCCAGCAGCCGACAGGGACATAGCACAGATACGCAGTATTTT.

This clonotype has ten or more counts. The chain employs TRBV27 and TRBJ2-1; D perhaps matches TRBD2 (6 bases). This CDR3 is 15 amino acids long. Germline V CDR1 and CDR2: MNHEY, SMNVEV (reference sequence). Trimming removed 3 bases at V and 6 bases at J, with 15 bases between. CDR3 coding DNA: TGTGCCAGCAGTTTCCTCCCCTTACTAGCCAATGAGCAGTTCTTC. Translating it yields CASSFLPLLANEQFF.

The chain recombines TRBV29-1 with TRBJ2-1; 12 nucleotides agree with TRBD2. The CDR3 sequence is 14 residues long. V lost 7 bases and J lost 7; bases outside the gene matches: 8. Germline loops: CDR1 SQVTM, CDR2 ANQGSEA. CDR3 region: CSAELAGGGNEQFF. The CDR3 nucleotides read TGCAGCGCCGAACTAGCGGGGGGAGGAAATGAGCAGTTCTTC.

The chain employs TRBV20-1 and TRBJ2-7; 7 nucleotides align to TRBD2. Trimming took 0 bases from V and 2 from J; bases not matched to a gene: 7. CDR3 length equals 15 residues. In germline, CDR1 is DFQATT, CDR2 SNEGSKA (reference sequence). DNA for the CDR3: TGCAGTGCTAGAGATACTACGGCGGGGGCCTACGAGCAGTACTTC. It translates to CSARDTTAGAYEQYF.

The sample holds a few counts of this clonotype. The J gene is TRBJ1-1, the V gene TRBV5-1, with a weak D call TRBD1 (6 bases). CDR1 and CDR2 (germline): SGHRS, YFSETQ. The CDR3 is 14 residues long. V lost 2 bases and J 5 bases, leaving 13 bases between the germline ends. The CDR3 region is CASSLSRGRTEAFF. CDR3 DNA: TGCGCCAGCAGCTTAAGCAGGGGAAGAACTGAAGCTTTCTTT.

In this sample, this clonotype turned up a few times. The chain carries TRBV12-3 or TRBV12-4 and TRBJ2-3; maybe TRBD1 (6 bases). The CDR3 covers 14 residues. Between the trimmed V and J ends, which lost 6 bases and 4 bases, there was a span of 14 bases. CDR3 sequence: CASRPSGASDTQYF. DNA for the CDR3: TGTGCCAGCAGACCCTCAGGGGCGTCAGATACGCAGTATTTT.

V is TRBV9 and J is TRBJ2-1, with D perhaps TRBD2 (6 bases). From germline, CDR1 is SGDLS and CDR2 YYNGEE. V was shortened by 0 bases and J by 2 bases, with 9 bases between the two germline ends. This CDR3 is built from 15 residues. CDR3 nucleotide sequence: TGTGCCAGCAGCGTAGGGAGGGGCCCCTACAATGAGCAGTTCTTC. It is translated as CASSVGRGPYNEQFF. Supplemented by reference TRBV9 and TRBJ2-1, the full variable domain reads DSGVTQTPKHLITATGQRVTLRCSPRSGDLSVYWYQQSLDQGLQFLIQYYNGEERAKGNILERFSAQQFPDLHSELNLSSLELGDSALYFCASSVGRGPYNEQFFGPGTRLTVL.

This clonotype has more than one count but fewer than ten. The V call is TRBV7-2, the J call TRBJ2-1; no firm D call. In germline, CDR1 is SGHTA, CDR2 FQGNSA. The CDR3 covers 15 residues. V lost 4 bases and J lost 12, with 22 bases in between. DNA of the CDR3: TGTGCCAGCAGCTCCCCGTTAAGACGTCCACAAGGGCAGTTCTTC. It codes for CASSSPLRRPQGQFF.

The chain uses TRBV6-2 or TRBV6-3 and TRBJ2-3, with TRBD2 matching over 12 bases. V dropped 2 bases and J dropped 4; count of bases not matched to a gene: 1. The CDR3 totals 15 residues. Germline lookup yields CDR1 MNHEY and CDR2 SVGEGT. The CDR3 DNA is TGTGCCAGCAGTTACGCTAGCGGGAGGGCAGATACGCAGTATTTT. Encoded protein: CASSYASGRADTQYF.

V is TRBV6-2 or TRBV6-3 and J is TRBJ1-1; D is unclear. Germline loops: CDR1 MNHEY, CDR2 SVGEGT. This CDR3 has 14 residues. Deletions cut 2 bases from V and 5 bases from J, with 12 bases between. DNA for the CDR3: TGTGCCAGCAGTTACGGCGGTCTAGGGACTGAAGCTTTCTTT. Its protein is CASSYGGLGTEAFF.

In this sample, this clonotype turned up once. This chain uses TRBV2 with TRBJ2-1; D gene unclear. This CDR3 comprises 13 residues. The germline V gene has CDR1 SNHLY and CDR2 FYNNEI. Between the trimmed V and J ends, which lost 1 base and 13 bases, there was a span of 14 bases. The CDR3 loop reads CASSEVTKFYQFF. CDR3 DNA: TGTGCCAGCAGTGAAGTAACTAAATTTTACCAGTTCTTC.

This clonotype was seen more than once but under ten times. V is TRBV4-2 and J is TRBJ2-5, with D hard to call. CDR1 is LGHNA and CDR2 is YNFKEQ in the germline V gene. The CDR3 runs 14 residues. Trimming pared 0 bases from V and 0 bases from J, leaving 5 bases between. CDR3: CASSQDVDQETQYF. The CDR3 region has the DNA TGTGCCAGCAGCCAAGATGTAGACCAAGAGACCCAGTACTTC.

The V gene is TRBV20-1, the J gene TRBJ2-2, with D maybe TRBD2 (5 bases). This CDR3 has 15 amino acids. V dropped 5 bases and J dropped 0 bases, with 13 bases sitting between them. CDR1 is DFQATT and CDR2 is SNEGSKA in the germline V gene (reference sequence). The CDR3 DNA follows: TGCAGTGCTCCACACCCCGGGGCGAACACCGGGGAGCTGTTTTTT. It yields the protein CSAPHPGANTGELFF.